The 5 T cell receptor beta chains below were found in one sample sequenced in a study of shared T cell receptors in the human thymus. Only in-frame clones appear in the TCRdb table, and some are missing; sequencing was by immunoSEQ multiplex PCR. The table lists approximately 660,000 clones, roughly 90% of them singletons. The sample was also linked to a second study, of human thymus T cells.

The sequencing input was thymocytes. The receptors derive from a boy younger than two with a congenital heart defect.

The chain links TRBV27 to TRBJ2-7; TRBD2 matches at 7 bases. Trimming at V came to 3 bases and at J to 2 bases, leaving 4 bases not matched to a gene. Germline V gene sequence: CDR1 MNHEY, CDR2 SMNVEV (reference sequence). CDR3 size: 14 residues. In DNA, the CDR3 is TGTGCCAGCAGTTTGGGGGGGGGTCCCTACGAGCAGTACTTC. This encodes CASSLGGGPYEQYF.

This clone was detected only a few times. Other nucleotide sequences from this sample produce the same CDR3. The chain links TRBV10-3 to TRBJ2-7, with D possibly matching TRBD2 (6 bases). The CDR3 is 11 residues long. The V end was cut by 4 bases, the J end by 6 bases, with 7 bases between. In germline, CDR1 is ENHRY, CDR2 SYGVKD. This chain's CDR3 is CAISGAGEQYF. The CDR3 DNA follows: TGTGCCATCAGTGGAGCGGGCGAGCAGTACTTC.

This rearrangement joins TRBV4-1 to TRBJ2-1; 9 bases are shared with TRBD2. Germline trimming cut 0 bases from V and 8 bases from J; bases unmatched to any gene: 14. Germline V gene sequence: CDR1 MGHRA, CDR2 YSYEKL. The CDR3 is made up of 18 amino acids. DNA for the CDR3: TGCGCCAGCAGCCAAGAGGGTTGCGGGGCGGGAGGGATTTATGAGCAGTTCTTC. It translates to CASSQEGCGAGGIYEQFF.

V gene TRBV7-2 combines with J gene TRBJ1-1, with 8 bases identical to TRBD1. Per the germline V gene, CDR1 is SGHTA and CDR2 is FQGNSA. This CDR3 comprises 15 residues. J gave up 3 bases and V 5 bases, and 8 bases lay outside the gene matches. The CDR3 DNA reads TGTGCCAGCAGCCATGGAACGACAGGGGACACTGAAGCTTTCTTT. This translates into CASSHGTTGDTEAFF. The full variable domain, with the rest looked up from reference TRBV7-2 and TRBJ1-1, is GAGVSQSPSNKVTEKGKDVELRCDPISGHTALYWYRQSLGQGLEFLIYFQGNSAPDKSGLPSDRFSAERTGGSVSTLTIQRTQQEDSAVYLCASSHGTTGDTEAFFGQGTRLTVV.

CDR3 protein: CAWSLSRGRAYEKLFF. The DNA for the CDR3 is TGTGCCTGGAGTCTCTCCAGGGGGCGGGCCTATGAAAAACTGTTTTTT. The chain joins TRBV30 to TRBJ1-4, with 8 bases aligning to TRBD1. The junction had 11 bases not matched to a gene; V was cut back by 2 bases and J by 6 bases. Germline loops: CDR1 GTSNPN, CDR2 SVGIG (reference sequence). CDR3 length equals 16 residues.